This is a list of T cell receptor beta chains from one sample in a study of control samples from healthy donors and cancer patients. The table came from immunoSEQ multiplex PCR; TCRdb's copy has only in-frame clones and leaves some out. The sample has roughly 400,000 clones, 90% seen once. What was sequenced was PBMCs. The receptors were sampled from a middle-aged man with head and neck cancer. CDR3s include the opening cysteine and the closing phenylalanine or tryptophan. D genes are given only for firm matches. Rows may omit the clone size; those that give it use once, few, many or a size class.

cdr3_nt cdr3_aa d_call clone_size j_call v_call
TGTGCCAGCAGGGTCGACAGGACCCCAAACCCCAATCAGCCCCAGCATTTT CASRVDRTPNPNQPQHF . . TRBJ1-5 TRBV2
TGTGCCAGCAGGAAACCTAGCGGAAACTACGAGCAGTACTTC CASRKPSGNYEQYF TRBD2 once TRBJ2-7 TRBV28
TGCGCCAGCAGCCAAGTCCTAACGGGACAGGGAACAACTAATGAAAAACTGTTTTTT CASSQVLTGQGTTNEKLFF TRBD1 once TRBJ1-4 TRBV4-1
TGTGCCAGCAGCCAGGGCGCTGGGAACACTGAAGCTTTCTTT CASSQGAGNTEAFF . . TRBJ1-1 TRBV3-1/TRBV3-2
TGTGCCAGCAGAAAGCTTCGCGGGGGGAACACTGAAGCTTTCTTT CASRKLRGGNTEAFF . . TRBJ1-1 TRBV27
TGTGCCTGGACTGGGCCCACTGGGGCCAACGTCCTGACTTTC CAWTGPTGANVLTF . few TRBJ2-6 TRBV30
TGTGCCAGCAGCCCGTGGGGACAGAACTCCTACGAGCAGTACTTC CASSPWGQNSYEQYF TRBD1 . TRBJ2-7 TRBV7-2
TGTGCCTGGAGTGTAGGAGGGGAAGAGACCCAGTACTTC CAWSVGGEETQYF . . TRBJ2-5 TRBV30
TGTGCCAGCAGCCCCAACCAGGGCCCCACCTACGAGCAGTACTTC CASSPNQGPTYEQYF . . TRBJ2-7 TRBV7-6
TGTGCCAGCAGTGACGCCGGGACAGCTAGCTACGAGCAGTACTTC CASSDAGTASYEQYF TRBD1 few TRBJ2-7 TRBV6-2/TRBV6-3
TGTGCCAGCAGCCCCGGCAGGGGGGAAACTGAAGCTTTCTTT CASSPGRGETEAFF TRBD1 . TRBJ1-1 TRBV2
TGTGCCAGCAGCTTATACCCGGACAGGGTCCCCTACGAGCAGTACTTC CASSLYPDRVPYEQYF TRBD1 . TRBJ2-7 TRBV7-9
TGCGCCAGCAGTCAATCGGGGGGACAGGGGAAGAGGCCGCCCAAAAACATTCAGTACTTC CASSQSGGQGKRPPKNIQYF TRBD1 . TRBJ2-4 TRBV23-1
TGCGCCAGCAGCCAGCCCTCCTCTGGCTACACCTTC CASSQPSSGYTF . . TRBJ1-2 TRBV4-1
TGTGCCAGCAGCTTAATTGACAGGGGAGACACCGGGGAGCTGTTTTTT CASSLIDRGDTGELFF TRBD1 . TRBJ2-2 TRBV7-9
TGTGCCAGCAGTTTTAGAGCTATTCTAGCCAAAAACATTCAGTACTTC CASSFRAILAKNIQYF . . TRBJ2-4 TRBV28
TGTGCCAGCAGTTCAGTCGGACAGGGGTTTGAAAAACTGTTTTTT CASSSVGQGFEKLFF TRBD1 . TRBJ1-4 TRBV27